The entry that follows covers one TCR beta chain sequence. This receptor's antigen is unknown. The sample holds no much larger clone one base away, and base qualities are not on file. This sample was included in a study of shared clonotypes between healthy human individuals (TCRdb year 2020). About the full investigation: A couple of women and a few men aged 18 to 49 years were included in the cohort. For each donor, CD4 naive and CD4 memory were each given three plates, CD8 naive was given two plates, and CD8 memory was given one plate. To estimate repertoire size and how much clonotype sharing occurs between individuals, the study deeply sequenced the blood TCR repertoires of 4 to 6 healthy adults. To increase sequencing depth and limit assay-specific biases, different laboratories used diverse techniques to prepare libraries and sequence TCR repertoires. Leukapheresis yielded between about 0.85 and 9.5 billion PBMCs per donor.

TCR CDR3 regions were amplified from genomic DNA by multiplex PCR using the deep immunoSEQ assay. For each cell subset, the extracted genomic DNA was distributed evenly across all wells of several immunoSEQ 96-well plates, and each plate served as one replicate. Each replicate PCR for sorted subsets received around 0.2 ug genomic DNA, equal to 28,000 or so T cell genomes. Purified libraries were measured with a Qubit 3.0 fluorometer, size-checked on a Bioanalyzer 2100, and measured again with the KAPA Library Quantification kit. Every immunoSEQ 96-well plate was sequenced on a separate single-read 150-cycle Illumina NextSeq 550 flow cell. The source study handled its data this way. Because only junctional sequences without quality scores were contained in the immunoSEQ output, filtering matching that applied to full-length reads could not be performed. Sequences were annotated with PyIR, a Python wrapper for IgBLAST v1.9, and V/J genes and CDR3 were assigned using IMGT germline references. Any read was removed if the V/J assignment was weak (E-value above 1e-6), the CDR3 was missing, or the read contained stop codons, out-of-frame junctions, or ambiguous translated residues. V3J clonotypes were defined as sequences sharing the same inferred V gene, J gene, and CDR3 amino acid sequence. To compute the percentage overlap between repertoires, the number of shared unique clonotypes was divided by the size of the smaller repertoire. Repertoire richness was assessed with RTK rarefaction, the Chao1 estimator, and Recon v2.1 estimates of unobserved clonotypes. OLGA was used to compute generation probabilities for all TCRbeta clonotypes that the gDNA method yielded from a few donors. The table comes from immuneACCESS by way of TCRdb, which keeps in-frame sequences with V and J called. Part of the clones is missing from these tables; in studies checked, under half for an unresolved V gene and the rest for unknown reasons. V, J and clone size derive from that table, while D and trimming were established from the DNA sequence. This sample holds around 550,000 clones; about 96% were observed only once. The top ten hold about 0.064% of the sample.

Here V drops 4 bases and J drops 8 bases, and the junction holds 14 bases not matched to any gene. Including the terminal cysteine and phenylalanine, the CDR3 comprises 16 residues. Only the CDR3 DNA stays, 48 bases, in frame from base 1. CDR1 and CDR2 were assigned from the germline V gene as MDHEN and SYDVKM. Healthy HIV-negative adults with no recently reported acute infections or vaccinations were included as donors. Only Caucasian adults living in Nashville, Tennessee, USA were represented among the donors. CD4+ T cells were enriched by magnetic negative selection; naive cells were then positively selected on CD45RA, and the negative fraction formed the memory subset. Blood was obtained by leukapheresis, after which PBMCs were separated by Ficoll-Histopaque density gradient centrifugation and cryopreserved in liquid nitrogen vapor phase. Purity and quantity of every magnetically sorted T cell population were checked by analytical flow cytometry. Genomic DNA was isolated from each sorted fraction and quantified by UV absorbance on a Nanodrop 2000c.

Overall study results and their limits: Only blood was sampled, and tissue TCR repertoires likely differ from those in blood. The small number of donors limited the genetic and exposure-history diversity represented. Larger estimated clonotype richness was generally found for naive subsets than for memory subsets. Pairwise subsampling indicated that sequencing depth was expected to affect the degree of clonotype sharing among donors. Rarefaction of sorted-subset datasets indicated incomplete sequencing despite the large sequencing depth. Approximately 4.8% of naive CD4, approximately 3.7% of naive CD8, about 2.5% of memory CD4, and more than 0.35% of memory CD8 clonotypes were shared across a few donors. Higher generation probabilities were observed for clonotypes shared by all four sorted-subset donors than for non-shared clonotypes.

The TCR originated in a woman aged 25 to 45 in good health. Sequenced: naive CD4+ T cells sorted from blood. The sample's cell subset or site, from its label and the paper: CD45RA+ positively selected. The chain is made from TRBV28 and TRBJ2-1; 7 bases in the junction line up with TRBD2. The DNA reads TGTGCCAGCAGTTCCCAAGGACTAGACCCGTTCGATGAGCAGTTCTTC. Translated, this gives CASSSQGLDPFDEQFF. Beyond the CDR3, the reference TRBV28 and TRBJ2-1 genes provide the residues; the full variable domain reads: DVKVTQSSRYLVKRTGEKVFLECVQDMDHENMFWYRQDPGLGLRLIYFSYDVKMKEKGDIPEGYSVSREKKERFSLILESASTNQTSMYLCASSSQGLDPFDEQFFGPGTRLTVL.